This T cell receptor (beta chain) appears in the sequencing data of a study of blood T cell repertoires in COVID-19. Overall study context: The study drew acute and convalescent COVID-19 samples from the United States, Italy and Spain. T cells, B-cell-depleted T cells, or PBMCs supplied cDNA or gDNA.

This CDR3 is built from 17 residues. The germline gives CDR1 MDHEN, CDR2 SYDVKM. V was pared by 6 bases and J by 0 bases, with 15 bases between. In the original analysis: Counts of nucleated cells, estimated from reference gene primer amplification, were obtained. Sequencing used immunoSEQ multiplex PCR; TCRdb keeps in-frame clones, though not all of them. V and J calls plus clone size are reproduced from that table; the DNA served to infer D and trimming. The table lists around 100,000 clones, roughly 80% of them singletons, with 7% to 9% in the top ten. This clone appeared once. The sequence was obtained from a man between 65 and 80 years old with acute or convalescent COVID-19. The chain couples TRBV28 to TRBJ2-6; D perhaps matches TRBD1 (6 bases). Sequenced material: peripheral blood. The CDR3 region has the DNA TGTGCCAGCAGACGACAGGTGACAAGCTCTGGGGCCAACGTCCTGACTTTC. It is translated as CASRRQVTSSGANVLTF. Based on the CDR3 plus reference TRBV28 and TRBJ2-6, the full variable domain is DVKVTQSSRYLVKRTGEKVFLECVQDMDHENMFWYRQDPGLGLRLIYFSYDVKMKEKGDIPEGYSVSREKKERFSLILESASTNQTSMYLCASRRQVTSSGANVLTFGAGSRLTVL.